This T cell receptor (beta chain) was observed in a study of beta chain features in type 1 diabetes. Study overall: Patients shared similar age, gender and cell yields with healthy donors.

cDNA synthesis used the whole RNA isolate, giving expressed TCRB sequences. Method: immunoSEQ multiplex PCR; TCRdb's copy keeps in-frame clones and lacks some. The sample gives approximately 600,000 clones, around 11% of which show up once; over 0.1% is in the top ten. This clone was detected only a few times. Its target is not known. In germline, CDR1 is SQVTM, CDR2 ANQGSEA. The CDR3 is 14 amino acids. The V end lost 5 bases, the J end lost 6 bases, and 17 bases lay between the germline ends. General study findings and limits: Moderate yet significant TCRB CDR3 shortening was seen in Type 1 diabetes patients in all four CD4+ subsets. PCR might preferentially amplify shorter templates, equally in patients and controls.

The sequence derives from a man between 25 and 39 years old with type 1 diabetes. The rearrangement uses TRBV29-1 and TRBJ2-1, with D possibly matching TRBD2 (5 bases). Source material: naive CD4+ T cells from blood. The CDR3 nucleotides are TGCAGCGTTCCAATGAGGGCCCTCGGCAATGAGCAGTTCTTC. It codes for CSVPMRALGNEQFF.